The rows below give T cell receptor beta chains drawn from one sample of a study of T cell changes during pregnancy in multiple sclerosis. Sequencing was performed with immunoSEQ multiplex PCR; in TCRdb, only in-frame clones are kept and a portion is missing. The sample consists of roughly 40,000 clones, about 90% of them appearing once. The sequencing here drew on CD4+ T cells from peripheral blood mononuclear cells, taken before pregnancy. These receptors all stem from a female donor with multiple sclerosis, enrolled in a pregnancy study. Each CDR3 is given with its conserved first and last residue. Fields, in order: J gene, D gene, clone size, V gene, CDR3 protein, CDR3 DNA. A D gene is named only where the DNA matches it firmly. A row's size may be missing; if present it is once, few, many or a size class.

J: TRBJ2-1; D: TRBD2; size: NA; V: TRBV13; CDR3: CASSRTSGGVGYNEQFF; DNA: TGTGCCAGCAGCCGGACTAGCGGGGGGGTGGGTTACAATGAGCAGTTCTTC
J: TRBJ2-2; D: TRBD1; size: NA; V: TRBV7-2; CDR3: CASSPDRGNGELFF; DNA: TGTGCCAGCAGCCCAGACAGGGGTAACGGGGAGCTGTTTTTT
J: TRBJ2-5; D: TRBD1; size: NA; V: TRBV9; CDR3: CASSAGTGVQETQYF; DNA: TGTGCCAGCAGCGCCGGTACAGGGGTGCAAGAGACCCAGTACTTC
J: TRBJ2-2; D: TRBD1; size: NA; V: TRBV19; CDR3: CASNFNRGTGELFF; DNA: TGTGCCAGTAATTTCAACAGGGGCACCGGGGAGCTGTTTTTT
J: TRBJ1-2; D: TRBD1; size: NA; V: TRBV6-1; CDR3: CASRPTGSEGGYTF; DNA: TGTGCCAGCAGACCGACAGGGAGTGAGGGTGGCTACACCTTC
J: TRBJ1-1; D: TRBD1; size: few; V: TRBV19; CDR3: CASSRGPTEAFF; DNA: TGTGCCAGTAGCAGGGGGCCCACTGAAGCTTTCTTT
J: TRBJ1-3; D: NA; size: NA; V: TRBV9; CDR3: CASSVGSSGNTIYF; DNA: TGTGCCAGCAGCGTAGGGAGCTCTGGAAACACCATATATTTT
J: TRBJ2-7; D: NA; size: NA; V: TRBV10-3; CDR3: CAISASGQLTYEQYF; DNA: TGTGCCATCAGTGCCTCTGGGCAGCTTACGTACGAGCAGTACTTC
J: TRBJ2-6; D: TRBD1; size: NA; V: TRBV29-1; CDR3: CSVAGGDRGLPGANVLTF; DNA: TGCAGCGTTGCTGGTGGGGACAGGGGGCTCCCTGGGGCCAACGTCCTGACTTTC
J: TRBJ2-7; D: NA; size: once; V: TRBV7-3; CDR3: CASSVAPDNSYEQYF; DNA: TGTGCCAGCAGCGTCGCCCCGGACAATTCCTACGAGCAGTACTTC